This T cell receptor (beta chain) comes out of a study of blood T cell repertoires in COVID-19. With V trimmed by 0 bases and J by 9 bases, 5 bases remained unmatched. Germline CDR1 and CDR2: KGHSH and LQKENI. The CDR3 length is 16 residues. The method was immunoSEQ multiplex PCR; TCRdb's version includes in-frame clones alone and lacks a portion of them. The sample yields hundreds of thousands of clones, around 91% seen once. The rearrangement uses TRBV18 and TRBJ2-1; 13 bases line up with TRBD2. Sequenced input: PBMCs or T cells enriched from blood (not recorded which). The sequence derives from a man aged 18 to 35 who had recovered from COVID-19. The CDR3 DNA is TGTGCCAGCTCACCACCGGGACTAGCGGGGAATGGTGAGCAGTTCTTC. This codes for CASSPPGLAGNGEQFF.